The 8 T cell receptor beta chains listed next were all sequenced from one sample in a study of T cells in Graves' hyperthyroidism and ophthalmopathy. TCR beta CDR3 sequences were amplified from RNA transcripts. RT-PCR in the first round (using the HTBI primer set) targeted the TCR CDR3. TCRdb re-called the multiplex PCR reads with MiXCR, one entry per CDR3 protein. The repertoire has under 550,000 distinct CDR3 sequences, 15% to 20% of them found once; the top ten carry roughly 47%. The sample consisted of blood. The receptors stem from a man aged 40-55 years with Graves' ophthalmopathy.

This clonotype was observed at least ten times. The J gene is TRBJ1-3, the V gene TRBV9; no clear D. Germline V gene sequence: CDR1 SGDLS, CDR2 YYNGEE. This CDR3 region has 14 residues. Trimming pared 0 bases from V and 0 bases from J, leaving 4 bases between. As DNA, the CDR3 is TGTGCCAGCAGCGTAGGGAGCTCTGGAAACACCATATATTTT. This sequence encodes CASSVGSSGNTIYF.

This clonotype was recorded many times. The chain links TRBV10-3 to TRBJ2-7; D possibly corresponds to TRBD1 (5 bases). Deletions cut 3 bases from V and 6 bases from J, with 15 bases between. The CDR3 runs to 14 residues. Per germline, CDR1 ENHRY and CDR2 SYGVKD. The CDR3 sequence is CAISEVQADGEQYF. The DNA of the CDR3 is TGTGCCATCAGTGAAGTACAGGCGGACGGCGAGCAGTACTTC.

This clonotype was observed a few times. The chain uses TRBV11-2 and TRBJ2-4; 14 positions agree with TRBD2. Germline V gene data show CDR1 as SGHAT and CDR2 as FQNNGV. The CDR3 runs 17 residues. V lost 6 bases and J lost 4; bases outside the gene matches: 8. CDR3 nucleotides: TGTGCCAGCAGGACAGGACTAGCGGGAGGATTTAAAAACATTCAGTACTTC. It translates to CASRTGLAGGFKNIQYF.

This rearrangement joins TRBV15 to TRBJ2-6; D not certain. Trimming cost V 1 base and J 2 bases, with 6 bases left between them. The CDR3 runs to 15 residues. Looked up from germline, CDR1 is LNHNV and CDR2 is YYDKDF (reference sequence). The CDR3 sequence: CATSRVLAGANVLTF. DNA of the CDR3: TGTGCCACCAGCAGAGTTCTTGCTGGGGCCAACGTCCTGACTTTC.

This clonotype was seen more than once but under ten times. The chain combines TRBV24-1 with TRBJ2-5; D unclear. This CDR3 region has 13 residues. Germline V CDR1 and CDR2: KGHDR, SFDVKD. Trimming left V 5 bases short and J 5 bases short, with 11 bases between. CDR3 coding DNA: TGTGCCACCAGTGCCAGGAATACGGAGACCCAGTACTTC. It specifies CATSARNTETQYF.

This clonotype appeared a few times. The chain carries TRBV4-2 and TRBJ1-2; possibly TRBD1 for D (6 bases). The V end was cut by 6 bases, the J end by 4 bases, with 15 bases between. Per germline, CDR1 LGHNA and CDR2 YNFKEQ. This CDR3 comprises 14 residues. CDR3 DNA: TGTGCCAGCAGTTCCACAGGGAATTCCTATGGCTACACCTTC. This sequence encodes CASSSTGNSYGYTF.

This clonotype has just a few counts. The J gene is TRBJ2-5, the V gene TRBV5-1; D not certain. The ends were cut back, 0 bases at V and 1 base at J, with 16 bases in the middle. This CDR3 has 17 amino acids. Germline CDR1 and CDR2: SGHRS and YFSETQ. The DNA for the CDR3 is TGCGCCAGCAGCTTGGACCAGGTGGACGAATTCCAAGAGACCCAGTACTTC. Translating gives CASSLDQVDEFQETQYF.

The sample holds many counts of this clonotype. This sequence joins TRBV28 and TRBJ2-7; possibly TRBD2 for D (5 bases). This CDR3 comprises 15 residues. Germline lookup yields CDR1 MDHEN and CDR2 SYDVKM. V lost 7 bases and J 0 bases, leaving 16 bases between the germline ends. The CDR3 DNA reads as TGTGCCAGCAACTCATTAGGACTTCACTCCTACGAGCAGTACTTC. This sequence encodes CASNSLGLHSYEQYF.